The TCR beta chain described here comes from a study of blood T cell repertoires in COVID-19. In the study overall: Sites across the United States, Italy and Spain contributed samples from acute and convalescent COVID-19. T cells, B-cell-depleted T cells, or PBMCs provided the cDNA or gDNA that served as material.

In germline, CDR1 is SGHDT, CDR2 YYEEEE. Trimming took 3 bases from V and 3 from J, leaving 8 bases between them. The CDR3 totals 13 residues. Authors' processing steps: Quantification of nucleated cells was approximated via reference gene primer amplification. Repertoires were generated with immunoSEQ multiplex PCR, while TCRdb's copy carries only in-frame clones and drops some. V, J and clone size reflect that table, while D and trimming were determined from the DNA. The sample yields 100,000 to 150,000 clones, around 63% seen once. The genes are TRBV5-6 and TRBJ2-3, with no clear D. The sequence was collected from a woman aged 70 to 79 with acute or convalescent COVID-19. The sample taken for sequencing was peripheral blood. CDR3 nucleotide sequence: TGTGCCAGCAGCTCTAGGCGTACAGATACGCAGTATTTT. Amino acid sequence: CASSSRRTDTQYF. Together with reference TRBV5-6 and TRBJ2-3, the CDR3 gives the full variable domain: DAGVTQSPTHLIKTRGQQVTLRCSPKSGHDTVSWYQQALGQGPQFIFQYYEEEERQRGNFPDRFSGHQFPNYSSELNVNALLLGDSALYLCASSSRRTDTQYFGPGTRLTVL.